This TCR beta chain is drawn from a study of CD8 T cells in ankylosing spondylitis. V dropped 5 bases and J dropped 6; count of bases not matched to a gene: 5. This CDR3 has 13 amino acids. Germline V gene lookup returns CDR1 SGHTA and CDR2 FQGNSA. Libraries of TCR beta came from quantitative 5'-RACE with molecular barcodes. TCRdb re-derived calls from the 5' RACE reads in MiXCR, one entry per CDR3 protein. The data show 200,000 or so distinct CDR3 sequences, with about a quarter seen just once and under 8% held by the top ten. At least ten counts were recorded for this clonotype. The receptor's source is a male donor with ankylosing spondylitis or in good health (not recorded which). The specimen sequenced was blood, either unsorted or a sorted T cell fraction (not recorded which). V and J are TRBV7-2 and TRBJ2-7; 9 nucleotides line up with TRBD1. CDR3 sequence: CASSSRTGVEQYF. The CDR3 nucleotides are TGTGCCAGCAGCAGTAGGACAGGGGTCGAGCAGTACTTC.